Presented here are 21 T cell receptor beta chains from one specimen sequenced in a study of shared clonotypes between healthy human individuals. Sequenced by immunoSEQ multiplex PCR; TCRdb stores in-frame clones only, minus some. The sample holds over 2 million clones; less than 95% are singletons and the top ten take approximately 0.4%. The sequenced sample was naive CD4+ T cells from PBMCs. Described subset: CD45RA+ positively selected. These receptors originate from a man younger than 35 in good health. Some clones in this sample may be carry-over from other donors' samples.

As for this clone: Other nucleotide sequences from this sample produce the same CDR3. This chain connects TRBV5-1 to TRBJ2-2; D tentatively reads TRBD1 or TRBD2 (5 bases each). V was clipped by 0 bases and J by 4 bases, with 10 bases between them. CDR1 is SGHRS, CDR2 YFSETQ, per germline. The CDR3 sequence is 15 residues long. The CDR3 here is CASSLVAGSTGELFF. The CDR3 DNA sequence: TGCGCCAGCAGCTTGGTGGCAGGGAGCACCGGGGAGCTGTTTTTT.

The rearrangement links TRBV6-6 to TRBJ2-7, with D possibly matching TRBD1 (6 bases). The CDR3 extends over 14 amino acids. The V end lost 11 bases, the J end lost 4 bases, and 21 bases lay between the germline ends. Germline CDR1 is MNHNY and CDR2 is SVGAGI (reference sequence). CDR3 in amino acids: CASAPFQTGYEQYF. CDR3 sequence (DNA): TGTGCCTCAGCTCCATTTCAAACAGGGTACGAGCAGTACTTC.

This clone was observed a single time. The chain uses TRBV5-1 and TRBJ1-1, with 9 bases aligning to TRBD1. CDR1 SGHRS and CDR2 YFSETQ come from the germline V gene. This CDR3 spans 15 amino acids. J was trimmed by 6 bases and V by 0 bases; bases with no gene match: 6. CDR3 DNA sequence: TGCGCCAGCAGCTTGGATGGGGACAGGGTGGCTGAAGCTTTCTTT. This codes for CASSLDGDRVAEAFF.

The chain joins TRBV10-1 to TRBJ2-7; D is unresolved. Germline V gene sequence: CDR1 WNHNN, CDR2 SYGVQD (reference sequence). The CDR3 covers 14 residues. The V end lost 6 bases, the J end lost 0 bases, and 12 bases lay between the germline ends. In DNA, the CDR3 is TGCGCCAGCAGAGAAGGTCAGGTCTCCTACGAGCAGTACTTC. This encodes CASREGQVSYEQYF.

This rearrangement joins TRBV5-1 to TRBJ1-4; D not resolved. Between the trimmed V and J ends, which lost 3 bases and 7 bases, there was a span of 4 bases. CDR1 is SGHRS, CDR2 YFSETQ, per germline. This CDR3 is built from 11 residues. CDR3 nucleotides: TGCGCCAGCAGCTGGGGTGAAAAACTGTTTTTT. Translation gives CASSWGEKLFF.

The chain uses TRBV7-2 and TRBJ2-7; a possible D gene is TRBD2 (6 bases). Germline assignment: CDR1 SGHTA and CDR2 FQGNSA. The length of the CDR3 is 13 residues. V shed 3 bases and J shed 2 bases, with 8 bases lying between them. The CDR3 protein is CASSFWGAYEQYF. The DNA of the CDR3 is TGTGCCAGCAGCTTTTGGGGGGCCTACGAGCAGTACTTC.

This chain uses TRBV6-5 with TRBJ1-2, with D possibly TRBD1 on 5 matching bases. The V gene's germline CDR1 is MNHEY and CDR2 SVGAGI. The CDR3 is 12 amino acids. Trimming removed 5 bases from V and 7 bases from J, with 11 bases in between. The DNA for the CDR3 is TGTGCCAGCAGTGGGGGTTTCGGTGGCTACACCTTC. It encodes CASSGGFGGYTF.

A remark on this clone: Other DNA sequences of this sample code for an identical CDR3. The CDR3 DNA reads TGTGCCAGCAGCTTAAGTGAAAAACTGTTTTTT. Protein product: CASSLSEKLFF. V is TRBV7-9 and J is TRBJ1-4; D remains ambiguous. This CDR3 region has 11 residues. Germline V lookup: CDR1 SEHNR, CDR2 FQNEAQ (reference sequence). Between the trimmed V and J ends, which lost 2 bases and 7 bases, there was a span of 2 bases.

This CDR3 is CASSTGTGNGYTF. CDR3 nucleotide sequence: TGTGCCAGCAGTACCGGGACAGGGAATGGCTACACCTTC. The V gene is TRBV6-6, the J gene TRBJ1-2; 9 bases align to TRBD1. CDR1 MNHNY and CDR2 SVGAGI come from the germline V gene (reference sequence). The CDR3 has 13 amino acids. The V and J ends lost 5 bases and 6 bases, in that order; junction bases with no gene match: 4.

Notes on this clone: This CDR3 is also generated by other DNA sequences in the sample. This chain connects TRBV7-2 to TRBJ2-3, with 12 bases matching TRBD2. This CDR3 region has 16 residues. V lost 1 base, J lost 6 bases, and 5 bases stayed unmatched. The germline V gene encodes CDR1 SGHTA and CDR2 FQGNSA. CDR3 in DNA: TGTGCCAGCAGCTTAGGGCTAGCGGGAGGGCTGGATACGCAGTATTTT. Translating gives CASSLGLAGGLDTQYF.

The chain links TRBV5-4 to TRBJ1-1; D not resolved. The CDR3 has 13 amino acids. Trimming took 4 bases from V and 4 from J, leaving 11 bases between them. The germline gives CDR1 SGHNT, CDR2 YYREEE (reference sequence). The DNA for the CDR3 is TGTGCCAGCAGCCTTGGTAGGGCCACTGAAGCTTTCTTT. It codes for CASSLGRATEAFF.

The V gene is TRBV28, the J gene TRBJ2-5; no definite D call. From germline, CDR1 is MDHEN and CDR2 SYDVKM. V gave up 5 bases and J gave up 2 bases, with 12 bases separating them. The CDR3 is 14 residues long. Written as DNA, the CDR3 is TGTGCCAGCAGTCCGCCGCGGAATCAAGAGACCCAGTACTTC. It translates to CASSPPRNQETQYF. Full variable domain (missing parts from reference TRBV28 and TRBJ2-5): DVKVTQSSRYLVKRTGEKVFLECVQDMDHENMFWYRQDPGLGLRLIYFSYDVKMKEKGDIPEGYSVSREKKERFSLILESASTNQTSMYLCASSPPRNQETQYFGPGTRLLVL.

This sequence joins TRBV2 and TRBJ1-1, with 8 bases lining up with TRBD1. CDR3 size: 14 residues. Germline V lookup: CDR1 SNHLY, CDR2 FYNNEI. After removal of 6 bases from V and 4 bases from J, the junction contained 7 bases not matched to a gene. This CDR3 is CASSLDRAGTEAFF. The CDR3 DNA reads as TGTGCCAGCAGCTTGGACAGGGCGGGCACTGAAGCTTTCTTT.

CDR3 sequence: CSVVDRGRLGETQYF. CDR3 bases: TGCAGCGTCGTGGACAGGGGGCGGCTGGGGGAGACCCAGTACTTC. The rearrangement uses TRBV29-1 and TRBJ2-5; TRBD1 agrees at 11 bases. Germline values: CDR1 SQVTM, CDR2 ANQGSEA. J was trimmed by 5 bases and V by 6 bases; bases with no gene match: 11. CDR3 length equals 15 residues.

V gene TRBV10-3 combines with J gene TRBJ1-1; 10 nucleotides line up with TRBD1. V shed 6 bases, J shed 0 bases, and the junction held 1 base outside the gene matches. Germline V lookup: CDR1 ENHRY, CDR2 SYGVKD. The CDR3 covers 14 residues. The CDR3 region is CAIRTGGMNTEAFF. In DNA form, the CDR3 reads TGTGCCATCAGGACAGGGGGCATGAACACTGAAGCTTTCTTT.

V usage is TRBV14 and J usage is TRBJ2-3; D is uncertain. Germline V gene data show CDR1 as SGHDN and CDR2 as FVKESK. Trimming removed 2 bases at V and 2 bases at J, with 5 bases between. The CDR3 consists of 13 residues. This CDR3 is CASSQTDTDTQYF. CDR3 sequence (DNA): TGTGCCAGCAGCCAAACCGACACAGATACGCAGTATTTT.

The chain carries TRBV7-6 and TRBJ2-7; possibly TRBD2 for D (5 bases). Germline CDR1 is SGHVS and CDR2 is FNYEAQ. V shed 3 bases and J shed 0 bases, with 9 bases lying between them. This CDR3 contains 14 residues. CDR3 in amino acids: CASSLGAASYEQYF. The CDR3 coding sequence is TGTGCCAGCAGCTTGGGAGCGGCCTCCTACGAGCAGTACTTC. The variable domain in full, completed from reference TRBV7-6 and TRBJ2-7, reads GAGVSQSPRYKVTKRGQDVALRCDPISGHVSLYWYRQALGQGPEFLTYFNYEAQQDKSGLPNDRFSAERPEGSISTLTIQRTEQRDSAMYRCASSLGAASYEQYFGPGTRLTVT.

The chain has TRBV5-1 and TRBJ2-1; TRBD1 might be the D (6 bases). CDR3 length: 13 amino acids. Germline V gene sequence: CDR1 SGHRS, CDR2 YFSETQ. V lost 1 base and J lost 7, with 9 bases in between. CDR3: CASSLYRVNEQFF. CDR3 coding DNA: TGCGCCAGCAGCTTGTACAGGGTTAATGAGCAGTTCTTC.

The chain combines TRBV5-1 with TRBJ2-1, with D unclear. This CDR3 is 12 amino acids long. V was cut by 3 bases and J by 8 bases, with 9 bases left in between. The V gene's germline CDR1 is SGHRS and CDR2 YFSETQ. DNA for the CDR3: TGCGCCAGCAGCTCGCCGTCGGATGAGCAGTTCTTC. It is translated as CASSSPSDEQFF. The full variable domain, rest sourced from reference TRBV5-1 and TRBJ2-1, is KAGVTQTPRYLIKTRGQQVTLSCSPISGHRSVSWYQQTPGQGLQFLFEYFSETQRNKGNFPGRFSGRQFSNSRSEMNVSTLELGDSALYLCASSSPSDEQFFGPGTRLTVL.

This rearrangement joins TRBV7-6 to TRBJ2-1; D not certain. The germline CDR1 and CDR2 sequences are SGHVS and FNYEAQ. The CDR3 sequence is 15 residues long. Trimming cost V 5 bases and J 6 bases, with 17 bases left between them. The CDR3 DNA reads as TGTGCCAGCAGCCTAGGTCTTGTTAGGAGCAATGAGCAGTTCTTC. Its protein is CASSLGLVRSNEQFF.

This clone was observed once. This chain joins TRBV4-1 and TRBJ2-3; 11 positions agree with TRBD2. The trim removed 0 bases at V and 14 bases at J, leaving 4 bases unmatched. The CDR3 consists of 13 residues. Germline lookup yields CDR1 MGHRA and CDR2 YSYEKL. The CDR3 spells CASSQDSGRATYF. The CDR3 DNA reads as TGCGCCAGCAGCCAAGATAGCGGGAGGGCCACGTATTTT.